Shown below are 8 T cell receptor beta chains from a single sample sequenced in a study of blood T cell repertoires in COVID-19. Using immunoSEQ multiplex PCR, the repertoire was profiled, and TCRdb retains in-frame clones only, with some absent. The data contain a few hundred thousand clones, about 80% of them singletons. What was sequenced was peripheral blood. The receptors stem from a person between 70 and 80 years old with COVID-19, enrolled during active disease.

This sequence joins TRBV9 and TRBJ1-3, with TRBD1 matching 7 bases. The CDR3 length is 14 residues. The trim removed 6 bases at V and 4 bases at J, leaving 7 bases unmatched. The V gene's germline CDR1 is SGDLS and CDR2 YYNGEE. The CDR3 DNA reads TGTGCCAGCAACTACAGGGGTGAAGGAAACACCATATATTTT. This encodes CASNYRGEGNTIYF.

The rearrangement links TRBV6-6 to TRBJ2-7; D is unresolved. Germline V gives CDR1 MNHNY, CDR2 SVGAGI (reference sequence). The CDR3 length is 13 residues. The ends were cut back, 6 bases at V and 0 bases at J, with 9 bases in the middle. CDR3 nucleotides: TGTGCCAGCAGCCCTACCCGCTCCTACGAGCAGTACTTC. As protein: CASSPTRSYEQYF.

V is TRBV13 and J is TRBJ2-4; 7 bases fit TRBD1. J lost 8 bases, V lost 3 bases, and 10 bases had no gene match. The CDR3 totals 15 residues. Germline V lookup: CDR1 PRHDT, CDR2 FYEKMQ (reference sequence). CDR3 sequence reads: CASSFSALQGDIQYF. The CDR3 DNA is TGTGCCAGCAGCTTCTCGGCCCTCCAGGGGGACATTCAGTACTTC.

V and J are TRBV19 and TRBJ2-3, with a possible D match to TRBD2 (6 bases). The germline gives CDR1 LNHDA, CDR2 SQIVND (reference sequence). The V end lost 5 bases, the J end lost 0 bases, and 15 bases lay between the germline ends. The CDR3 consists of 16 residues. The CDR3 nucleotides are TGTGCCAGTAGTTCCCGGGACTTCTCTAGCACAGATACGCAGTATTTT. Its protein is CASSSRDFSSTDTQYF.

The chain carries TRBV7-3 and TRBJ2-2, with TRBD2 matching 9 bases. V shed 5 bases and J 5 bases; nucleotides not matched to a gene: 9. The CDR3 extends over 16 amino acids. Germline loops: CDR1 SGHTA, CDR2 FQGTGA. The CDR3 DNA reads TGTGCCAGCAGCACCTTGACTAGCGGACGGACCGGGGAGCTGTTTTTT. Translating gives CASSTLTSGRTGELFF.

The chain uses TRBV7-2 and TRBJ1-2, with TRBD1 identical over 10 bases. The CDR3 runs to 17 residues. J lost 5 bases, V lost 1 base, and 10 bases had no gene match. Germline CDR1 SGHTA, CDR2 FQGNSA. CDR3 region: CASSLEADRGLYYGYTF. The CDR3 coding sequence is TGTGCCAGCAGCTTAGAGGCCGACAGGGGGCTATATTATGGCTACACCTTC.

This clone has a single count. The rearrangement links TRBV12-3 or TRBV12-4 to TRBJ2-7; D uncertain. The CDR3 spans 13 residues. V shed 2 bases and J shed 6 bases, with 11 bases lying between them. This chain's CDR3 is CASSLQRGLEQYF. The CDR3 DNA follows: TGTGCCAGCAGTTTACAAAGAGGCCTCGAGCAGTACTTC.

This rearrangement joins TRBV7-2 to TRBJ2-2, with D possibly TRBD2 on 5 matching bases. V was clipped by 1 base and J by 1 base, with 10 bases between them. Germline V CDR1 and CDR2: SGHTA, FQGNSA. The CDR3 extends over 16 amino acids. CDR3 DNA: TGTGCCAGCAGCTTAGTTCTCGCGGGGAACACCGGGGAGCTGTTTTTT. It encodes CASSLVLAGNTGELFF.